Described below is a single TCR beta chain sequence and its context. Its antigen is still unknown. The V gene's germline CDR1 is SGDLS and CDR2 YYNGEE. The CDR3 is 15 residues long. V lost 4 bases and J lost 7; bases outside the gene matches: 7. These data belong to a study of shared clonotypes between healthy human individuals. Study-wide points: The study generally estimated greater richness for naive than memory subsets.

Generated by immunoSEQ multiplex PCR, the TCRdb table keeps only in-frame clones and is missing some. The repertoire holds around 2.5 million clones, 80% to 95% seen once, with roughly 0.36% in the top ten. The donors, healthy adults who were HIV-negative, had experienced no recent acute infections or vaccinations. A split of CD4+ cells into CD45RA+ naive and CD45RA-negative memory subsets was performed. The source material was naive CD4+ T cells from PBMCs. Described subset: CD45RA+ positively selected. The TCR comes from a man between 18 and 29 years old in good health. Some clones in this sample may be carry-over from other donors' samples. The chain joins TRBV9 to TRBJ2-7; 14 bases match TRBD2. The CDR3 reads CASSPGLAGGEEQYF. The CDR3, as DNA: TGTGCCAGCAGCCCCGGACTAGCGGGAGGCGAAGAGCAGTACTTC.